The T cell receptor beta chain described here comes from a study of T cells in tumors after PD-1 blockade. Study as a whole: Daily vismodegib 150 mg continued in a subset of anti-PD-1-treated patients.

This clone is judged medium-sized. V shed 3 bases, J shed 3 bases, and the junction held 3 bases outside the gene matches. The CDR3 length is 15 residues. Germline assignment: CDR1 MRHNA and CDR2 SNTAGT. Here immunoSEQ multiplex PCR was the method, and the copy in TCRdb shows in-frame clones only, minus some. This sample has around 51,000 clones, with 65% to 85% found just once. The chain carries TRBV6-4 and TRBJ2-3, with 10 bases that match TRBD2. This sequence originates from a human donor with basal cell carcinoma. The sequenced sample was PBMCs, obtained before anti-PD-1 treatment. CDR3 DNA sequence: TGTGCCAGCAGTGAAGCAGCGGGGGGGACAGATACGCAGTATTTT. The encoded protein is CASSEAAGGTDTQYF.